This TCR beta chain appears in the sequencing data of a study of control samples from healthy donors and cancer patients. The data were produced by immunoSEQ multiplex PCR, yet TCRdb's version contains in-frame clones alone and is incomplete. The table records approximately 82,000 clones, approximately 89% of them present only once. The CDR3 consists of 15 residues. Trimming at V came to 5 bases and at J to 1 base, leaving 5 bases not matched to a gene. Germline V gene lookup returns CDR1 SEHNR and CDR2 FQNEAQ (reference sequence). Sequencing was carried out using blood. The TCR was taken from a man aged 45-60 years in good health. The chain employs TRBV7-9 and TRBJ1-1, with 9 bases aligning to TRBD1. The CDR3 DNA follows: TGTGCCAGCAGCGCTAGGACAGGGGAGAACACTGAAGCTTTCTTT. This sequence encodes CASSARTGENTEAFF.